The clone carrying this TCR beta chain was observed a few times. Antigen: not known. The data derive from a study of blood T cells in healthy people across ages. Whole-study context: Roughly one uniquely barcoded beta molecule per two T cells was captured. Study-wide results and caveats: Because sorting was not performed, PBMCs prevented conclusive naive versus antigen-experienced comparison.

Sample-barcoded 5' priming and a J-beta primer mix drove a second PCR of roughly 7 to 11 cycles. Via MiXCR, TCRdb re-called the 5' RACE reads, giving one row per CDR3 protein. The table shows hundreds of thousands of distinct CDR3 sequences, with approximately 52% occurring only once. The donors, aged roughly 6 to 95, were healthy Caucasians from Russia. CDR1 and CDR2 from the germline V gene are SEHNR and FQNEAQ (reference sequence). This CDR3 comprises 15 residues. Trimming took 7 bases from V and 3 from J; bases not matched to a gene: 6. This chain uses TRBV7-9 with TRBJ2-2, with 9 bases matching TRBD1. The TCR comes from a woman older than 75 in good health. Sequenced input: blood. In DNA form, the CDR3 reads TGTGCCAGCATCCGGGGACAGGGTTACACCGGGGAGCTGTTTTTT. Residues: CASIRGQGYTGELFF. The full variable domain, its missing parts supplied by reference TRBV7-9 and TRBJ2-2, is DTGVSQNPRHKITKRGQNVTFRCDPISEHNRLYWYRQTLGQGPEFLTYFQNEAQLEKSRLLSDRFSAERPKGSFSTLEIQRTEQGDSAMYLCASIRGQGYTGELFFGEGSRLTVL.